Sequencing of this T cell receptor (beta chain) was carried out in a study of blood T cell repertoires in COVID-19. The CDR3 is made up of 15 amino acids. The germline V gene has CDR1 SGHAT and CDR2 FQDESV (reference sequence). The V and J ends lost 5 bases and 3 bases respectively, with 15 bases between them. Sequencing used immunoSEQ multiplex PCR; TCRdb keeps in-frame clones, though not all of them. The sample shows fewer than 45,000 clones, 90% to 95% of them seen only once. The clonotype originates from a human donor in a cohort sampled during active COVID-19. Sequenced sample: peripheral blood. This chain uses TRBV11-1 with TRBJ2-3, with D perhaps matching TRBD2 (7 bases). CDR3 in amino acids: CASSPGGGGTDTQYF. CDR3 bases: TGTGCCAGCAGCCCGGGGGGCGGTGGTACAGATACGCAGTATTTT.